This T cell receptor beta chain comes out of a study of shared clonotypes between healthy human individuals. Sorted-subset replicate PCR reactions contained roughly 200 ng DNA, corresponding to about 30,000 T cell genomes. Some clones are missing from TCRdb's copy, which holds only in-frame ones; the method was immunoSEQ multiplex PCR. The data contain about 2.4 million clones, more than 90% of them singletons. Study-level points and caveats: Rarefaction gave evidence that sorted-subset sequencing remained incomplete despite large depth.

On this clone: Antigen specificity is unknown.

The CDR3 runs to 19 residues. The trim removed 0 bases at V and 1 base at J, leaving 13 bases unmatched. Germline V gives CDR1 SGHRS, CDR2 YFSETQ. The chain carries TRBV5-1 and TRBJ2-5; TRBD1 matches at 9 bases. The TCR sequence derives from a man between 18 and 35 years old in good health. The sample was naive CD4+ T cells sorted from blood. Subset noted: CD45RA+ positively selected. CDR3 nucleotides: TGCGCCAGCAGCTTGGTCTGGCGGTCGGGACAGGGAGGCCAAGAGACCCAGTACTTC. Amino acid sequence: CASSLVWRSGQGGQETQYF.